This TCR beta chain is from a study of long-term antiretroviral therapy in people with HIV (dated by TCRdb to 2022 to 2024). About the study as a whole: The earliest samples were collected approximately a decade before the 2015 WHO recommendation for immediate ART, a period when ART was typically delayed until CD4 counts fell. A retrospective serial study tested whether ART initiation and durable HIV suppression were associated with changes in peripheral blood TRB repertoire composition and diversity. The cohort contributed roughly 190 cryopreserved PBMC samples from about 29 adults with confirmed HIV infection, collected serially over a mean of 6 years (range 1-12). Of the 30 or so participants with HIV, approximately twelve were female. No cross-contamination during QIAcube processing was shown when test extractions of a monoclonal T-cell line were performed alongside about 30 polyclonal samples.

Comment on this clone: No antigen is known for it. Per-base quality was not reported, and no clone a single base away is much larger than it.

Participants were included only if at least one PBMC sample before ART initiation and at least two post-ART samples were available. Treatment was received in the United States of America by all participants with HIV. Cryopreserved samples of roughly 0.85-11 million PBMC were thawed and washed before DNA extraction. At the time of the earliest PBMC sample, participants with HIV were aged between about 20 and 54 years. Each participant contributed PBMC samples from 1-4 timepoints before ART initiation and 2-8 timepoints after ART initiation, with a median of 7 samples. Serial HIV viral load, CD4+ T-cell count, ART history and demographic data were obtained for every participant. A Qiagen kit on a QIAcube was used to extract genomic DNA from unsorted PBMC, with samples processed in batches of 12. The CDR3 sequence holds 17 residues, the cysteine and phenylalanine included. Only the CDR3 DNA stays, 51 bases, in frame from base 1. Cut back by 1 base and 5 bases, the V and J ends lie 17 bases apart. The germline V gene encodes CDR1 SEHNR and CDR2 FQNEAQ (reference sequence).

The immunoSEQ hsTCRB v3.0 assay was used at survey level resolution to sequence the TRB variable region. The target sequencing depth for TRB was about 35,000-50,000 T-cell genomes per sample. An Illumina MiSeq with a v3 150-cycle kit was used to sequence the pooled TRB libraries. The authors processed their data as follows. Analysis of repertoires was carried out in R inside a reproducible Nextflow workflow spanning QC, data transformation and analysis. LymphoSeq2, an R package for exploring AIRR-Seq data, was used to implement the custom analyses. After excluding a few samples that yielded fewer than 5000 total TRB sequences, approximately 170 HIV repertoires remained for analysis. Of the 188 retained HIV repertoires, 55 to 60 were collected before and about 130 after ART initiation. Repertoires were downsampled to 5000 TRB nucleotide sequences, and summary statistics were averaged over 100 downsampling iterations. The analysis kept only TRB sequences whose CDR3 regions were at least seven amino acids long. Two measures captured diversity: a Shannon entropy-derived clonality score and the Gini coefficient. Repertoire networks linked the top 5000 CDR3 amino acid sequences whenever two sequences differed by an edit distance of one. For TRB CDR3 amino acid sequences, GLIPH2 was used to predict antigen specificity groups and MHC restriction. Known CMV, EBV, HIV or tissue antigen associations were flagged by matching CDR3 amino acid sequences against VDJdb and McPAS-TCR. Pre-ART, post-ART and control groups were compared with Wilcoxon signed-rank tests and Holm-Bonferroni correction. Sourced from immuneACCESS, this table was stored by TCRdb with only in-frame sequences that have V and J called. A share of the clones is absent; for the studies checked, an unresolved V gene accounts for under half, and the remainder has no known explanation. That table is the source of V, J and clone size, and D and trimming were worked out from the DNA. Counted in this sample were about 17,000 clones; around 95% of them appeared once. Jointly, the top ten make up 1.4% of the sample.

Study-level results and caveats: Since PBMC availability was limited, sequencing covered only the TCR beta chain, with no alpha chain pairing. Unsorted PBMC were profiled instead of sorted CD4+ and CD8+ T cells because pre-ART samples had limited cell numbers. No data were available on ART adherence, viral resistance or therapy changes, limiting inferences about post-ART repertoire changes. Starting ART was linked to a significant rise in TRB diversity, yet even with long-term ART the diversity remained significantly lower than in transplant donor controls. The samples were dated from about 2004 to 2017, and the ART regimens that were used may be less effective than current ART regimens. HIV repertoires had narrower CDR3 length ranges than controls, and the network structure suggested an antigen-experienced repertoire that shifted only slightly toward naive after ART. Expanded TRB clones identified before ART initiation dominated the repertoire at all time points, although this dominance fluctuated and declined in many PLHIV after ART.

The chain is assembled from TRBV7-9 and TRBJ2-2, with the D gene uncertain. This receptor was taken from a man in his thirties or forties with HIV. The source material was unsorted PBMCs, sampled approximately 11 years after starting antiretroviral therapy. Here the CDR3 is given as CASSLGTATTGTGELFF. Here is the DNA: TGTGCCAGCAGCTTAGGAACGGCCACCACCGGGACCGGGGAGCTGTTTTTT. With the rest looked up from the reference TRBV7-9 and TRBJ2-2 genes rather than sequenced, the full variable domain is DTGVSQNPRHKITKRGQNVTFRCDPISEHNRLYWYRQTLGQGPEFLTYFQNEAQLEKSRLLSDRFSAERPKGSFSTLEIQRTEQGDSAMYLCASSLGTATTGTGELFFGEGSRLTVL.